The following is a TCR beta chain sequence with its context. Germline V gives CDR1 GTSNPN, CDR2 SVGIG (reference sequence). V shed 4 bases, J shed 7 bases, and the junction held 9 bases outside the gene matches. This CDR3 contains 14 residues. The sample is drawn from a study of T cell changes during pregnancy in multiple sclerosis. TCRdb keeps only in-frame clones here, not all; method: immunoSEQ multiplex PCR. The sample comprises tens of thousands of clones, roughly nine tenths of which are singletons, and roughly 1.1% rests with the top ten. The receptor was isolated from a female donor with multiple sclerosis, enrolled in a pregnancy study. The chain recombines TRBV30 with TRBJ1-4; 7 nucleotides agree with TRBD1. Sequences were derived from CD4+ T cells from peripheral blood mononuclear cells, sampled after pregnancy. Written as DNA, the CDR3 is TGTGCCTGGACTAAGGGGGCGTATAGTGAAAAACTGTTTTTT. Protein: CAWTKGAYSEKLFF.